The 8 T cell receptor beta chains listed next were all sequenced from one sample in a study of T cells in Graves' hyperthyroidism and ophthalmopathy. Amplification yielded TCR beta CDR3 regions, with RNA transcripts as the source. RT-PCR in the first round (using the HTBI primer set) targeted the TCR CDR3. TCRdb ran MiXCR on the multiplex PCR reads and lists one entry per CDR3 protein. Here the sample spans about 24,000 distinct CDR3 sequences, less than 65% being singletons. The sample comprised blood. These receptors were taken from a middle-aged woman with Graves' hyperthyroidism that later progressed to Graves' ophthalmopathy.

This clonotype was recorded at least ten times. The chain combines TRBV6-1 with TRBJ2-2; 8 bases match TRBD1. The CDR3 length is 15 residues. The J segment lost 6 bases and the V segment lost 5 bases, leaving 8 bases of the junction unmatched. The germline V gene encodes CDR1 MNHNS and CDR2 SASEGT. CDR3 sequence: CASSIWQGAPGELFF. For the CDR3, the DNA is TGTGCCAGCAGTATTTGGCAGGGGGCTCCCGGGGAGCTGTTTTTT.

The chain couples TRBV10-3 to TRBJ2-3; tentative D call: TRBD1 (6 bases). The CDR3 length is 14 residues. The germline CDR1 and CDR2 sequences are ENHRY and SYGVKD. Trimming took off 7 bases at V and 0 bases at J, with 11 bases between the two ends. CDR3 loop: CAIKAGASTDTQYF. CDR3 nucleotides: TGTGCCATCAAAGCAGGGGCTAGCACAGATACGCAGTATTTT.

The CDR3 region has the DNA TGTGCCAGCAGCCCGGGACTAGCGGGAGCCGAGCAGTACTTC. It codes for CASSPGLAGAEQYF. V and J are TRBV9 and TRBJ2-7, with 14 bases lining up with TRBD2. The CDR3 has 14 residues. In germline, CDR1 is SGDLS, CDR2 YYNGEE. With V trimmed by 4 bases and J by 6 bases, 3 bases remained unmatched.

The chain links TRBV5-1 to TRBJ2-3; 8 bases are shared with TRBD2. Germline V gene sequence: CDR1 SGHRS, CDR2 YFSETQ. This CDR3 is built from 14 residues. J lost 7 bases, V lost 3 bases, and 7 bases had no gene match. The CDR3 DNA is TGCGCCAGCAGCTCTAGCGGCGGGAGGTATACGCAGTATTTT. Its protein product is CASSSSGGRYTQYF.

The table lists this clonotype with many counts. The chain uses TRBV27 and TRBJ2-7, with no clear D. CDR3 length: 15 residues. Per the germline V gene, CDR1 is MNHEY and CDR2 is SMNVEV (reference sequence). The V and J ends lost 3 bases and 2 bases respectively, with 14 bases between them. CDR3 protein: CASSLTPGPAYEQYF. The CDR3 DNA reads TGTGCCAGCAGTTTGACACCTGGGCCGGCCTACGAGCAGTACTTC.

The gene calls are TRBV2 and TRBJ2-2; possibly TRBD1 for D (6 bases). The CDR3 loop spans 13 amino acids. CDR1 is SNHLY and CDR2 is FYNNEI in the germline V gene. Trimming removed 7 bases at V and 8 bases at J, with 14 bases between. CDR3 sequence (DNA): TGTGCCAGCAAACAGGGCGCGGCGGGGGAGCTGTTTTTT. This codes for CASKQGAAGELFF.

In its sample, this clonotype was seen a few times. This chain uses TRBV7-9 with TRBJ2-7; tentatively, D is TRBD2 (6 bases). Trimming removed 6 bases from V and 3 bases from J, with 12 bases in between. Germline CDR1 is SEHNR and CDR2 is FQNEAQ (reference sequence). This CDR3 has 13 residues. Here the CDR3 DNA reads TGTGCCAGCAGGGAGGGACTGAGCTACGAGCAGTACTTC. Protein product: CASREGLSYEQYF.

This clonotype was recorded a few times. This chain connects TRBV11-2 to TRBJ2-1; 10 nucleotides align to TRBD2. Germline values: CDR1 SGHAT, CDR2 FQNNGV. V trimming: 5 bases; J trimming: 8 bases; junction bases outside the gene matches: 6. This CDR3 region has 14 residues. The CDR3: CASSPAGGGYEQFF. CDR3 nucleotides: TGTGCCAGCAGCCCAGCGGGGGGGGGCTATGAGCAGTTCTTC.